One sample yielded the 31 T cell receptor beta chains listed below, sequenced in a study of blood T cell repertoires in COVID-19. Measured with immunoSEQ multiplex PCR; TCRdb has only the in-frame clones, and not every one. The profile shows under 400,000 clones, more than 70% of them singletons. The sample consisted of peripheral blood. Receptors originate from a woman aged 60 to 75 with COVID-19, enrolled during active disease.

This rearrangement joins TRBV5-1 to TRBJ2-1, with D unclear. The CDR3 spans 13 residues. V lost 1 base and J lost 6, with 8 bases in between. Germline loops: CDR1 SGHRS, CDR2 YFSETQ. DNA for the CDR3: TGCGCCAGCAGCTTGATGCCGGGCAATGAGCAGTTCTTC. It specifies CASSLMPGNEQFF.

This rearrangement joins TRBV18 to TRBJ2-3; D is perhaps TRBD1 (7 bases). The V end was cut by 3 bases, the J end by 4 bases, with 8 bases between. Germline V lookup: CDR1 KGHSH, CDR2 LQKENI. The CDR3 is 13 amino acids. CDR3 nucleotides: TGTGCCAGCTCACCCAGGGGGGCAGATACGCAGTATTTT. The encoded protein is CASSPRGADTQYF.

The CDR3 is CASSYSIQGAASYTF. CDR3 DNA sequence: TGTGCCAGCAGTTACTCGATACAGGGGGCCGCAAGCTACACCTTC. The genes are TRBV6-5 and TRBJ1-2; the match to TRBD1 covers 9 bases. Germline assignment: CDR1 MNHEY and CDR2 SVGAGI. This CDR3 spans 15 amino acids. Germline trimming cut 0 bases from V and 9 bases from J; bases unmatched to any gene: 8.

This clone was found once. This sequence joins TRBV6-4 and TRBJ1-2; maybe TRBD1 (6 bases). The CDR3 has 16 amino acids. Trimming removed 5 bases from V and 2 bases from J, with 18 bases in between. The V gene's germline CDR1 is MRHNA and CDR2 SNTAGT. CDR3 protein: CASSMVGPRGNYGYTF. As DNA, the CDR3 is TGTGCCAGCAGTATGGTGGGGCCGAGGGGGAACTATGGCTACACCTTC.

This chain links TRBV28 with TRBJ1-5; D possibly corresponds to TRBD1 (5 bases). V shed 4 bases and J shed 6 bases, with 13 bases lying between them. Germline V gives CDR1 MDHEN, CDR2 SYDVKM. The length of the CDR3 is 14 residues. The CDR3 sequence is CASSSGSRSQPQHF. CDR3 coding DNA: TGTGCCAGCAGTTCAGGGTCCCGCAGTCAGCCCCAGCATTTT.

This chain links TRBV5-6 with TRBJ1-1; possible D gene TRBD1, 5 bases. CDR1 is SGHDT and CDR2 is YYEEEE in the germline V gene. V shed 0 bases and J shed 11 bases, with 14 bases lying between them. CDR3 length: 13 amino acids. The CDR3 sequence is CASSLGQGLRAFF. The DNA for the CDR3 is TGTGCCAGCAGCTTGGGCCAGGGTTTGCGGGCTTTCTTT.

J is TRBJ1-1 and V is TRBV2, with 11 bases lining up with TRBD1. The CDR3 is 13 amino acids. The germline V gene has CDR1 SNHLY and CDR2 FYNNEI. The ends lost 3 bases at V and 11 bases at J; junction bases unmatched: 5. CDR3 sequence reads: CASSEWDRGVAFF. The CDR3, as DNA: TGTGCCAGCAGTGAGTGGGACAGGGGGGTGGCTTTCTTT.

The chain combines TRBV29-1 with TRBJ1-2, with 10 bases matching TRBD1. The CDR3 contains 13 residues. The germline gives CDR1 SQVTM, CDR2 ANQGSEA. V was pared by 5 bases and J by 7 bases, with 7 bases of the junction left unmatched. The DNA of the CDR3 is TGCAGCGTTAGCGAGGGACAGGGGACTGGCTACACCTTC. Protein: CSVSEGQGTGYTF. The variable domain in full, with the rest retrieved from reference TRBV29-1 and TRBJ1-2, is SAVISQKPSRDICQRGTSLTIQCQVDSQVTMMFWYRQQPGQSLTLIATANQGSEATYESGFVIDKFPISRPNLTFSTLTVSNMSPEDSSIYLCSVSEGQGTGYTFGSGTRLTVV.

The chain couples TRBV2 to TRBJ2-2; D perhaps matches TRBD1 (6 bases). The CDR3 is 14 amino acids. With 6 bases removed from V and 4 bases from J, the gap between germline ends came to 12 bases. CDR1 SNHLY and CDR2 FYNNEI come from the germline V gene. CDR3: CASRNTRGTGELFF. CDR3 coding DNA: TGTGCCAGCAGGAACACCAGGGGCACCGGGGAGCTGTTTTTT.

The rearrangement joins TRBV6-2 or TRBV6-3 to TRBJ1-1, with D uncertain. This CDR3 contains 13 residues. Trimming stripped 4 bases from V and 0 bases from J, with 6 bases between. Germline V CDR1 and CDR2: MNHEY, SVGEGT. The CDR3 bases are TGTGCCAGCAGTTTGTTAATGAACACTGAAGCTTTCTTT. Its protein is CASSLLMNTEAFF.

This chain connects TRBV12-5 to TRBJ1-5; the D is unclear. V was cut by 8 bases and J by 3 bases, with 14 bases left in between. The CDR3 length is 14 residues. Germline assignment: CDR1 LGHNT and CDR2 FRNRAP. CDR3 coding DNA: TGTGCTAGTAAAAGCGGGCCGGACAATCAGCCCCAGCATTTT. Translating gives CASKSGPDNQPQHF.

The J gene is TRBJ2-3, the V gene TRBV11-1; 13 bases agree with TRBD2. From germline, CDR1 is SGHAT and CDR2 FQDESV (reference sequence). The CDR3 loop spans 16 amino acids. V lost 5 bases, J lost 3 bases, and 5 bases stayed unmatched. The CDR3: CASSLGTSGETDTQYF. DNA for the CDR3: TGTGCCAGCAGCCTCGGGACTAGCGGGGAAACAGATACGCAGTATTTT.

The J gene is TRBJ2-5, the V gene TRBV2; 7 nucleotides match TRBD2. Germline CDR1 SNHLY, CDR2 FYNNEI. V gave up 8 bases and J gave up 7 bases; unmatched junction bases: 10. The CDR3 contains 13 residues. CDR3 DNA sequence: TGTGCCAGCGCGGGGGAGGCCGCGGCGACCCAGTACTTC. This encodes CASAGEAAATQYF.

This chain uses TRBV7-3 with TRBJ1-1; possibly TRBD1 for D (6 bases). Germline V gene data show CDR1 as SGHTA and CDR2 as FQGTGA. The CDR3 runs 15 residues. V lost 2 bases to trimming and J lost 3 bases, with 13 bases between them. CDR3 coding DNA: TGTGCCAGCAGCTTATGGGGGGGCTGGGACACTGAAGCTTTCTTT. Protein: CASSLWGGWDTEAFF.

V and J are TRBV5-1 and TRBJ2-7; D perhaps matches TRBD1 (7 bases). Germline loops: CDR1 SGHRS, CDR2 YFSETQ. V was cut by 2 bases and J by 3 bases, with 9 bases left in between. This CDR3 has 13 residues. CDR3 residues: CASSFQGGYEQYF. The CDR3 nucleotides read TGCGCCAGCAGCTTCCAGGGGGGCTACGAGCAGTACTTC.

V gene TRBV5-1 combines with J gene TRBJ2-1; possible D gene TRBD2, 5 bases. CDR1 and CDR2 from the germline V gene are SGHRS and YFSETQ. The CDR3 consists of 14 residues. The V end was cut by 4 bases, the J end by 3 bases, with 11 bases between. CDR3 coding DNA: TGCGCCAGCAGCCCGGATCGGGGCTACAATGAGCAGTTCTTC. This codes for CASSPDRGYNEQFF.

This sequence joins TRBV12-3 or TRBV12-4 and TRBJ1-1; D is unclear. The CDR3 totals 12 residues. With 6 bases removed from V and 2 bases from J, the gap between germline ends came to 7 bases. The CDR3 coding sequence is TGTGCCAGCAGCCCATTTAACACTGAAGCTTTCTTT. Translating it yields CASSPFNTEAFF.

The count of this clone is one. V is TRBV7-3 and J is TRBJ1-1, with 9 bases lining up with TRBD1. The germline V gene encodes CDR1 SGHTA and CDR2 FQGTGA. The CDR3 length is 16 residues. J lost 4 bases, V lost 2 bases, and 8 bases had no gene match. The CDR3 sequence: CASSLEVVTGGTEAFF. In nucleotides, the CDR3 is TGTGCCAGCAGCTTAGAAGTAGTGACAGGGGGCACTGAAGCTTTCTTT.

V and J are TRBV9 and TRBJ1-5; D is uncertain. CDR3 length: 13 residues. Trimming removed 3 bases at V and 7 bases at J, with 11 bases between. The germline CDR1 and CDR2 sequences are SGDLS and YYNGEE. As DNA, the CDR3 is TGTGCCAGCAGCGCCACCAGTTCCCAGCCCCAGCATTTT. It yields the protein CASSATSSQPQHF.

This clone has a handful of counts. The CDR3 nucleotides are TGTGCCAGCAGCGTAGCTGGTAGAGGGTCCTACAATGAGCAGTTCTTC. Its protein is CASSVAGRGSYNEQFF. The gene calls are TRBV9 and TRBJ2-1; possibly TRBD2 for D (5 bases). Germline CDR1 reads SGDLS; CDR2 reads YYNGEE. CDR3 length: 16 amino acids. With 0 bases removed from V and 1 base from J, the gap between germline ends came to 11 bases.

Note on this clone: Other DNA sequences within the sample encode an identical CDR3. The chain is built from TRBV2 and TRBJ2-1; D remains ambiguous. The CDR3 covers 11 residues. V was pared by 4 bases and J by 7 bases, with 5 bases between. Germline V gives CDR1 SNHLY, CDR2 FYNNEI. The CDR3 DNA reads as TGTGCCAGCAGTGTTATGAATGAGCAGTTCTTC. Its protein is CASSVMNEQFF.

The chain recombines TRBV5-6 with TRBJ1-2, with TRBD1 matching 9 bases. Per germline, CDR1 SGHDT and CDR2 YYEEEE. The V and J ends lost 4 bases and 7 bases, in that order; junction bases with no gene match: 8. This CDR3 comprises 14 residues. The CDR3 region has the DNA TGTGCCAGCAGCCTAAAACAGGGGGCGCCTGGCTACACCTTC. It codes for CASSLKQGAPGYTF.

The chain is built from TRBV19 and TRBJ1-3; D is unclear. The V gene lost 3 bases and the J gene lost 0 bases, with 9 bases spanning the gap. Germline lookup yields CDR1 LNHDA and CDR2 SQIVND (reference sequence). The CDR3 loop spans 15 amino acids. The CDR3 is CASSIPVTSGNTIYF. The DNA of the CDR3 is TGTGCCAGTAGTATCCCAGTTACCTCTGGAAACACCATATATTTT.

This clone was counted a few times. This sequence joins TRBV30 and TRBJ1-2; D gene unclear. CDR1 and CDR2 from the germline V gene are GTSNPN and SVGIG (reference sequence). This CDR3 has 12 residues. Trimming left V 3 bases short and J 7 bases short, with 12 bases between. The CDR3 reads CAWSSNSGGYTF. CDR3 in DNA: TGTGCCTGGAGCTCCAACTCGGGTGGCTACACCTTC.

This clone was recorded only once. The chain carries TRBV7-6 and TRBJ2-1; TRBD2 matches 7 bases. Germline assignment: CDR1 SGHVS and CDR2 FNYEAQ. Trimming cost V 3 bases and J 5 bases; bases outside gene matches: 10. The CDR3 has 16 amino acids. The CDR3 region has the DNA TGTGCCAGCAGCTTCGGGAGGTCACTTTTTGACAATGAGCAGTTCTTC. It translates to CASSFGRSLFDNEQFF.

This clone has just a few counts. The chain carries TRBV15 and TRBJ2-1; 10 nucleotides align to TRBD2. V gave up 6 bases and J gave up 9 bases; unmatched junction bases: 11. The CDR3 contains 15 residues. Germline CDR1 is LNHNV and CDR2 is YYDKDF (reference sequence). For the CDR3, the DNA is TGTGCCACCAGAGCCACCGGGACTAGCGTTTCTGAGCAGTTCTTC. It specifies CATRATGTSVSEQFF. Full variable domain (rest looked up from reference TRBV15 and TRBJ2-1): DAMVIQNPRYQVTQFGKPVTLSCSQTLNHNVMYWYQQKSSQAPKLLFHYYDKDFNNEADTPDNFQSRRPNTSFCFLDIRSPGLGDTAMYLCATRATGTSVSEQFFGPGTRLTVL.

This sequence joins TRBV2 and TRBJ1-1; 9 bases fit TRBD1. Per germline, CDR1 SNHLY and CDR2 FYNNEI. The length of the CDR3 is 14 residues. With 6 bases clipped from V and 2 bases from J, the junction kept 4 bases outside the gene matches. DNA for the CDR3: TGTGCCAGCAGACTGGGACAGGGCAACACTGAAGCTTTCTTT. This sequence encodes CASRLGQGNTEAFF.

The chain links TRBV10-3 to TRBJ2-3, with 10 bases aligning to TRBD2. The germline V gene has CDR1 ENHRY and CDR2 SYGVKD. The J segment lost 3 bases and the V segment lost 0 bases, leaving 0 bases of the junction unmatched. The CDR3 contains 15 residues. The CDR3 nucleotides are TGTGCCATCAGTGAGTCTAGCGGGAGGACAGATACGCAGTATTTT. It encodes CAISESSGRTDTQYF.

The rearrangement links TRBV7-9 to TRBJ1-1, with a possible D match to TRBD1 (6 bases). V shed 7 bases and J shed 1 base, with 31 bases lying between them. This CDR3 has 20 amino acids. CDR1 and CDR2 (germline): SEHNR, FQNEAQ (reference sequence). The CDR3 nucleotides are TGTGCCAGCACCCGGGGAAGGGACACGGCAGGCGGCTGGGAGAACACTGAAGCTTTCTTT. Translated, it gives CASTRGRDTAGGWENTEAFF.

This chain links TRBV7-2 with TRBJ2-1, with 11 bases aligning to TRBD2. This CDR3 spans 16 amino acids. J was trimmed by 5 bases and V by 3 bases; bases with no gene match: 6. The germline CDR1 and CDR2 sequences are SGHTA and FQGNSA. For the CDR3, the DNA is TGTGCCAGCAGCTTGATTGGGACTAGCGGTCACAATGAGCAGTTCTTC. The encoded protein is CASSLIGTSGHNEQFF.

In its sample, this clone was seen a few times. J is TRBJ1-3 and V is TRBV5-1, with D possibly TRBD1 on 5 matching bases. Germline V gene data show CDR1 as SGHRS and CDR2 as YFSETQ. V was trimmed by 0 bases and J by 7 bases, leaving 5 bases between them. This CDR3 is 12 amino acids long. The CDR3 here is CASSLDRNTIYF. CDR3 nucleotide sequence: TGCGCCAGCAGCTTGGACAGGAACACCATATATTTT.